This passage covers 15 T cell receptor beta chains from one sample sequenced in a study of monozygotic twins with inflammatory bowel disease. Following a re-call of the 5' RACE reads, TCRdb has one entry per CDR3 protein and lacks DNA. This table holds around 380,000 distinct CDR3 sequences. Sequencing input: blood. Source of these receptors: a human donor with ulcerative colitis or Crohn's disease, or a healthy co-twin of an affected twin (not recorded which).

V gene TRBV3-1 combines with J gene TRBJ1-2; TCRdb reports TRBD1, a call that lacks DNA to check it against. Germline loops: CDR1 LGHDT, CDR2 YNNKEL (reference sequence). The CDR3 has 14 amino acids. CDR3 sequence: CASSRSPRGFGYTF.

CDR3: CASSPSMGRGELFF. The chain uses TRBV6-1 and TRBJ2-2; TCRdb's assignment of TRBD1 cannot be checked, as there is no DNA. This CDR3 is built from 14 residues. The V gene's germline CDR1 is MNHNS and CDR2 SASEGT.

The V gene is TRBV7-7, the J gene TRBJ2-3. The CDR3 spans 13 residues. CDR1 and CDR2 from the germline V gene are SSHAT and FNYEAQ (reference sequence). CDR3 region: CASSSSGVDTQYF.

J is TRBJ1-2 and V is TRBV21-1. TRBV21-1 is termed a pseudogene. The CDR3 has 15 residues. CDR3 sequence reads: CASSTAKDPSGGYTF.

Here the CDR3 reads CAWSVSKLSGYTGELFF. J is TRBJ2-2 and V is TRBV30; TCRdb calls TRBD1, which cannot be checked without DNA. The CDR3 sequence is 17 residues long. Germline loops: CDR1 GTSNPN, CDR2 SVGIG (reference sequence).

The V gene is TRBV20-1, the J gene TRBJ2-6; TCRdb names TRBD1, which stays unverified in the absence of DNA. This CDR3 region has 15 residues. In germline, CDR1 is DFQATT, CDR2 SNEGSKA (reference sequence). CDR3 sequence: CSARDPSSGANVLTF.

The chain employs TRBV5-1 and TRBJ1-2; with no DNA, the TCRdb D assignment of TRBD1 cannot be verified. The CDR3 loop spans 14 amino acids. Germline V gives CDR1 SGHRS, CDR2 YFSETQ. CDR3 loop: CASSLEGQNYGYTF.

This chain joins TRBV20-1 and TRBJ1-1; TCRdb calls TRBD1, which cannot be checked without DNA. CDR3 length equals 12 residues. The germline CDR1 and CDR2 sequences are DFQATT and SNEGSKA (reference sequence). The CDR3 sequence: CSAPGGGGEAFF.

V gene TRBV6-2 or TRBV6-3 combines with J gene TRBJ1-5. The CDR3 loop spans 18 amino acids. Germline CDR1 and CDR2: MNHEY and SVGEGT. CDR3: CASSYGVPTIYSNQPQHF.

The rearrangement uses TRBV23-1 and TRBJ2-3; without DNA, the TCRdb call of TRBD1 cannot be checked. TRBV23-1 is treated as an ORF (open reading frame) with a function not yet certain. There are 18 residues in the CDR3. The CDR3 protein is CASSQSPRTGGHTDTQYF.

The chain recombines TRBV28 with TRBJ2-5; TCRdb names TRBD2, which stays unverified in the absence of DNA. The CDR3 has 14 amino acids. Germline CDR1 reads MDHEN; CDR2 reads SYDVKM. The CDR3 sequence is CASRLGSSQETQYF.

The chain has TRBV5-6 and TRBJ1-1; TCRdb's assignment of TRBD1 cannot be checked, as there is no DNA. This CDR3 comprises 14 residues. Germline-derived CDR1 and CDR2 are SGHDT and YYEEEE. CDR3 loop: CASRDRQGYTEAFF.

The V gene is TRBV7-3, the J gene TRBJ2-1; without DNA, the TCRdb call of TRBD1 cannot be checked. Germline V CDR1 and CDR2: SGHTA, FQGTGA. CDR3 length equals 13 residues. The CDR3 region is CASSSRGNNEQFF.

This rearrangement joins TRBV5-1 to TRBJ2-3. The CDR3 extends over 13 amino acids. The germline gives CDR1 SGHRS, CDR2 YFSETQ. CDR3 amino acids: CASSFTLADTQYF.

The V gene is TRBV20-1, the J gene TRBJ2-1; the TCRdb call, TRBD1, lacks DNA for checking. The CDR3 has 14 amino acids. The germline V gene has CDR1 DFQATT and CDR2 SNEGSKA (reference sequence). The CDR3 spells CSAPPASSYNEQFF.